These 22 T cell receptor beta chains originate from one sample sequenced in a study of CD8 T cells in ankylosing spondylitis. Which antigens these TCRs recognize remains unknown. Study-wide findings and caveats: A motif of 7 to 9 highly homologous TCR beta variants was seen as apparently characteristic of ankylosing spondylitis blood.

TCRdb reanalysed the 5' RACE reads using MiXCR and keeps one entry per CDR3 protein. The sample shows about 390,000 distinct CDR3 sequences, about 20% of them seen only once. Specimen: blood, either unsorted or a sorted T cell fraction (not recorded which). All receptors derive from a male donor with ankylosing spondylitis.

This clonotype has ten or more counts. V and J are TRBV18 and TRBJ2-1; no reliable D call. Per germline, CDR1 KGHSH and CDR2 LQKENI. The CDR3 is 11 residues long. V was cut by 6 bases and J by 3 bases, with 3 bases left in between. CDR3 nucleotides: TGTGCCAGCTCCGACTACAATGAGCAGTTCTTC. Translating it yields CASSDYNEQFF.

This clonotype showed up just a few times. This sequence joins TRBV2 and TRBJ2-1; D gene ambiguous. Germline V lookup: CDR1 SNHLY, CDR2 FYNNEI. V shed 4 bases and J shed 15 bases, with 13 bases lying between them. This CDR3 region has 11 residues. Here the CDR3 reads CASSGASVPFF. The CDR3 DNA is TGTGCCAGCAGTGGTGCCTCGGTCCCGTTCTTC.

This clonotype was counted only a few times. The gene calls are TRBV4-2 and TRBJ2-5, with D hard to call. Trimming left V 4 bases short and J 1 base short, with 16 bases between. Germline CDR1 is LGHNA and CDR2 is YNFKEQ. This CDR3 has 16 residues. This CDR3 is CASSLGDGGTQETQYF. The CDR3 region has the DNA TGTGCCAGCAGCCTTGGGGATGGCGGTACCCAAGAGACCCAGTACTTC.

V is TRBV7-2 and J is TRBJ2-3; 8 bases are shared with TRBD2. The J segment lost 3 bases and the V segment lost 5 bases, leaving 4 bases of the junction unmatched. The germline V gene encodes CDR1 SGHTA and CDR2 FQGNSA. This CDR3 is 14 amino acids long. The CDR3 DNA is TGTGCCAGCAGCCGAGGACTAGCTACAGATACGCAGTATTTT. Amino acid sequence: CASSRGLATDTQYF.

This sequence joins TRBV27 and TRBJ2-2, with TRBD2 matching 12 bases. Looked up from germline, CDR1 is MNHEY and CDR2 is SMNVEV (reference sequence). This CDR3 is built from 17 residues. The V gene end was trimmed by 5 bases and the J gene end by 5 bases; junction bases not matched to a gene: 9. CDR3: CASSTTSGSGGTGELFF. The CDR3 coding sequence is TGTGCCAGCAGTACGACTAGCGGGAGCGGTGGTACCGGGGAGCTGTTTTTT.

This clonotype came up a few times. The chain links TRBV7-9 to TRBJ1-1; 9 positions agree with TRBD1. V was clipped by 6 bases and J by 5 bases; unmatched bases: 13. This CDR3 comprises 16 residues. Germline V CDR1 and CDR2: SEHNR, FQNEAQ (reference sequence). CDR3: CASRTGTGLVETEAFF. The CDR3 nucleotides read TGTGCCAGCAGAACCGGGACAGGGTTGGTAGAGACTGAAGCTTTCTTT.

This clonotype was observed a handful of times. V gene TRBV3-1 combines with J gene TRBJ1-1, with D hard to call. V was clipped by 0 bases and J by 11 bases, with 10 bases between them. The germline V gene encodes CDR1 LGHDT and CDR2 YNNKEL (reference sequence). This CDR3 comprises 12 residues. The chain's CDR3 is CASSQDRARAFF. CDR3 in DNA: TGTGCCAGCAGCCAAGATCGGGCGCGGGCTTTCTTT.

This clonotype came up once. This chain joins TRBV20-1 and TRBJ2-1, with D tentatively TRBD2 (6 bases). In germline, CDR1 is DFQATT, CDR2 SNEGSKA (reference sequence). The V and J ends lost 2 bases and 2 bases respectively, with 10 bases between them. This CDR3 contains 14 residues. The CDR3 loop reads CSARPGLAYNEQFF. The CDR3 DNA sequence: TGCAGTGCTAGACCGGGACTGGCCTACAATGAGCAGTTCTTC.

The chain is built from TRBV4-1 and TRBJ2-1, with 12 bases matching TRBD2. V lost 5 bases and J lost 9; bases outside the gene matches: 11. The CDR3 runs 16 residues. Per the germline V gene, CDR1 is MGHRA and CDR2 is YSYEKL. The CDR3 DNA follows: TGCGCCAGCAGCGTTTCACCTAGCGGGAGGGCCGGTGAGCAGTTCTTC. Translating gives CASSVSPSGRAGEQFF.

This clonotype showed up many times. The gene calls are TRBV10-3 and TRBJ1-1; the D is unclear. CDR3 size: 15 residues. The V end lost 3 bases, the J end lost 6 bases, and 17 bases lay between the germline ends. The germline V gene encodes CDR1 ENHRY and CDR2 SYGVKD. The CDR3 DNA sequence: TGTGCCATCAGTGACAGACGCCCGGGAGAGGCTGAAGCTTTCTTT. It encodes CAISDRRPGEAEAFF.

This clonotype was recorded a few times. This rearrangement joins TRBV6-5 to TRBJ2-2; 9 positions agree with TRBD2. With V trimmed by 0 bases and J by 4 bases, 6 bases remained unmatched. This CDR3 has 17 residues. Germline values: CDR1 MNHEY, CDR2 SVGAGI. The chain's CDR3 is CASSYSKPSGVTGELFF. The CDR3 nucleotides read TGTGCCAGCAGTTACTCAAAACCTAGCGGGGTCACCGGGGAGCTGTTTTTT.

This clonotype was recorded a few times. J is TRBJ1-1 and V is TRBV7-3, with 8 nucleotides matching TRBD1. Germline trimming cut 2 bases from V and 5 bases from J; bases unmatched to any gene: 7. This CDR3 is built from 15 residues. Germline V lookup: CDR1 SGHTA, CDR2 FQGTGA. CDR3 amino acids: CASSLGTGGGTEAFF. In nucleotides, the CDR3 is TGTGCCAGCAGCTTAGGTACAGGGGGAGGAACTGAAGCTTTCTTT. Combining the CDR3 with reference TRBV7-3 and TRBJ1-1 gives the whole variable domain GAGVSQTPSNKVTEKGKYVELRCDPISGHTALYWYRQSLGQGPEFLIYFQGTGAADDSGLPNDRFFAVRPEGSVSTLKIQRTERGDSAVYLCASSLGTGGGTEAFFGQGTRLTVV.

This sequence joins TRBV28 and TRBJ2-3; 9 bases are shared with TRBD1. The ends lost 5 bases at V and 6 bases at J; junction bases unmatched: 12. The CDR3 has 16 residues. Germline CDR1 is MDHEN and CDR2 is SYDVKM. The CDR3 spells CASSPPRTGAGDTQYF. For the CDR3, the DNA is TGTGCCAGCAGTCCTCCCCGGACAGGGGCGGGGGATACGCAGTATTTT.

This clonotype was seen at least ten times. J is TRBJ2-1 and V is TRBV3-1; no definite D call. Trimming shortened V by 2 bases and J by 13 bases, and 15 bases separated the two germline ends. Germline CDR1 reads LGHDT; CDR2 reads YNNKEL (reference sequence). This CDR3 is 13 amino acids long. CDR3 protein: CASSQQAIPHQFF. CDR3 coding DNA: TGTGCCAGCAGCCAACAAGCGATACCCCACCAGTTCTTC.

There are a few counts of this clonotype. The chain links TRBV20-1 to TRBJ2-7; D possibly matches TRBD1 or TRBD2 (5 bases each). Trimming removed 5 bases at V and 4 bases at J, with 15 bases between. The CDR3 has 13 residues. The germline CDR1 and CDR2 sequences are DFQATT and SNEGSKA (reference sequence). The DNA for the CDR3 is TGCAGTGCTTTTGGGACGTCCGTATACGAGCAGTACTTC. Translating gives CSAFGTSVYEQYF.

The gene calls are TRBV29-1 and TRBJ1-1, with D possibly being TRBD1 (6 bases). Trimming shortened V by 7 bases and J by 3 bases, and 9 bases separated the two germline ends. The CDR3 sequence is 11 residues long. CDR1 is SQVTM, CDR2 ANQGSEA, per germline. The DNA of the CDR3 is TGCAGCGAAGCAGGGGACACTGAAGCTTTCTTT. Its translation is CSEAGDTEAFF. The full variable domain, completed using reference TRBV29-1 and TRBJ1-1, is SAVISQKPSRDICQRGTSLTIQCQVDSQVTMMFWYRQQPGQSLTLIATANQGSEATYESGFVIDKFPISRPNLTFSTLTVSNMSPEDSSIYLCSEAGDTEAFFGQGTRLTVV.

The chain combines TRBV18 with TRBJ2-1; weak D call: TRBD1 (6 bases). The CDR3 is 14 amino acids. Germline V gives CDR1 KGHSH, CDR2 LQKENI. The V end lost 3 bases, the J end lost 7 bases, and 13 bases lay between the germline ends. The CDR3 sequence: CASSPPQGTNEQFF. The CDR3 DNA reads as TGTGCCAGCTCACCCCCCCAGGGGACGAATGAGCAGTTCTTC.

The chain recombines TRBV29-1 with TRBJ2-3; 7 bases match TRBD1. The CDR3 has 14 residues. After removal of 5 bases from V and 2 bases from J, the junction contained 7 bases not matched to a gene. CDR1 is SQVTM and CDR2 is ANQGSEA in the germline V gene. In DNA form, the CDR3 reads TGCAGCGTTAAACAGGGGATGGACACAGATACGCAGTATTTT. This translates into CSVKQGMDTDTQYF.

This sequence joins TRBV9 and TRBJ1-2, with a weak D call TRBD1 (6 bases). V lost 0 bases and J lost 5, with 17 bases in between. This CDR3 region has 16 residues. Germline loops: CDR1 SGDLS, CDR2 YYNGEE. The CDR3 sequence: CASSVASQGPYYGYTF. The CDR3 bases are TGTGCCAGCAGCGTAGCCTCCCAGGGGCCCTATTATGGCTACACCTTC.

There are many counts of this clonotype. One end of the junction is discordant with germline, which a read error may explain. The chain is built from TRBV20-1 and TRBJ1-3; D is perhaps TRBD1 (5 bases). The CDR3 totals 13 residues. Germline loops: CDR1 DFQATT, CDR2 SNEGSKA (reference sequence). CDR3 residues: CSAGDSSGNTIYF. CDR3 sequence (DNA): TGCAGTGCTGGAGACAGCTCTGGAAACACCATATATTTT.

This chain uses TRBV3-1 with TRBJ2-7; the match to TRBD2 covers 7 bases. The CDR3 contains 17 residues. Unmatched junction bases numbered 13, after V lost 0 bases and J lost 5 bases. Germline V gene data show CDR1 as LGHDT and CDR2 as YNNKEL (reference sequence). CDR3: CASSQEPDPGLLDEQYF. CDR3 nucleotide sequence: TGTGCCAGCAGCCAAGAGCCAGACCCGGGACTACTCGACGAGCAGTACTTC.

This clonotype has a handful of counts. The CDR3 DNA reads as TGTGCCAGCAGCCCCAGACAGGGTGGATATCAGCCCCAGCATTTT. It yields the protein CASSPRQGGYQPQHF. The J gene is TRBJ1-5, the V gene TRBV7-2; 7 nucleotides line up with TRBD1. The length of the CDR3 is 15 residues. In germline, CDR1 is SGHTA, CDR2 FQGNSA. V lost 5 bases, J lost 5 bases, and 9 bases stayed unmatched.